These 32 T cell receptor beta chains originate from one sample sequenced in a study of blood T cell repertoires in COVID-19 (dated by TCRdb to about 2020). Receptor libraries were prepared by the immunoSEQ multiplex PCR assay. The clones in this table, taken by TCRdb from immuneACCESS, are in-frame only. Not every clone is retained; where verified, under half of the shortfall comes from an unresolved V gene, and the cause of the rest is unknown. The sample has 250,000 to 400,000 clones on record, approximately 88% of them singletons. The leading ten clones occupy 1.5% to 2% of the sample. The sequenced sample consisted of peripheral blood. The receptors shown here come from a woman aged 30 to 39 with COVID-19, enrolled during active disease.

The chain is built from TRBV7-9 and TRBJ1-1; D is undetermined. This CDR3 region has 12 residues. V lost 5 bases, J lost 11 bases, and 15 bases lay in between. Germline CDR1 is SEHNR and CDR2 is FQNEAQ (reference sequence). CDR3 sequence reads: CASSVLSELAFF. The CDR3 bases are TGTGCCAGCAGCGTACTAAGCGAGCTGGCTTTCTTT. The full variable domain, completed using reference TRBV7-9 and TRBJ1-1, is DTGVSQNPRHKITKRGQNVTFRCDPISEHNRLYWYRQTLGQGPEFLTYFQNEAQLEKSRLLSDRFSAERPKGSFSTLEIQRTEQGDSAMYLCASSVLSELAFFGQGTRLTVV.

The V call is TRBV11-3, the J call TRBJ1-6, with 7 bases lining up with TRBD1. The CDR3 loop spans 14 amino acids. Germline V CDR1 and CDR2: SGHNT, YENEEA. With V trimmed by 5 bases and J by 6 bases, 4 bases remained unmatched. CDR3 nucleotides: TGTGCCAGCAGCCGGGACAGCTTTAATTCACCCCTCCACTTT. Translation: CASSRDSFNSPLHF. The full variable domain, in which reference TRBV11-3 and TRBJ1-6 provide the parts outside the CDR3, is EAGVVQSPRYKIIEKKQPVAFWCNPISGHNTLYWYLQNLGQGPELLIRYENEEAVDDSQLPKDRFSAERLKGVDSTLKIQPAELGDSAVYLCASSRDSFNSPLHFGNGTRLTVT.

The chain combines TRBV6-1 with TRBJ2-7, with TRBD1 identical over 11 bases. Germline V gene sequence: CDR1 MNHNS, CDR2 SASEGT. J was trimmed by 3 bases and V by 7 bases; bases with no gene match: 8. The CDR3 length is 15 residues. The CDR3 DNA reads TGTGCCAGCAACAACGCGGACAGGGGGCGCTACGAGCAGTACTTC. It specifies CASNNADRGRYEQYF.

The CDR3 sequence is CASSQPYRGGTEAFF. As DNA, the CDR3 is TGCGCCAGCAGCCAACCCTACAGGGGAGGAACTGAAGCTTTCTTT. This chain joins TRBV4-3 and TRBJ1-1; 7 bases line up with TRBD1. V lost 2 bases to trimming and J lost 5 bases; unmatched junction nucleotides: 8. The CDR3 is made up of 15 amino acids. CDR1 and CDR2 (germline): LGHNA, YSLEER.

The gene calls are TRBV27 and TRBJ1-1; 8 nucleotides align to TRBD1. The CDR3 spans 14 residues. Germline assignment: CDR1 MNHEY and CDR2 SMNVEV (reference sequence). V gave up 5 bases and J gave up 5 bases; unmatched junction bases: 7. CDR3 sequence (DNA): TGTGCCAGCAGTCCTAACAGGGGGGAAACTGAAGCTTTCTTT. Its translation: CASSPNRGETEAFF.

Only a few counts were recorded for this clone. J is TRBJ2-1 and V is TRBV7-9; D is perhaps TRBD1 (5 bases). V lost 5 bases and J lost 2, with 13 bases in between. Germline V gene data show CDR1 as SEHNR and CDR2 as FQNEAQ (reference sequence). This CDR3 spans 15 amino acids. The CDR3 DNA reads as TGTGCCAGCAGCATAAGGACAAACACCTACAATGAGCAGTTCTTC. It encodes CASSIRTNTYNEQFF.

The V gene is TRBV7-9, the J gene TRBJ1-5, with D unclear. CDR3 length equals 16 residues. Germline V gene lookup returns CDR1 SEHNR and CDR2 FQNEAQ (reference sequence). V lost 0 bases, J lost 1 base, and 10 bases lay in between. As DNA, the CDR3 is TGTGCCAGCAGCTTAGCGGAGGGCTTAAGCAATCAGCCCCAGCATTTT. This sequence encodes CASSLAEGLSNQPQHF.

The V call is TRBV7-7, the J call TRBJ2-3; 8 nucleotides line up with TRBD1. The V gene's germline CDR1 is SSHAT and CDR2 FNYEAQ (reference sequence). CDR3 length: 13 residues. V shed 5 bases, J shed 6 bases, and the junction held 4 bases outside the gene matches. The CDR3 sequence is CASSDTGGDTQYF. CDR3 in DNA: TGTGCCAGCAGCGATACAGGGGGTGATACGCAGTATTTT. Looking up the rest from reference TRBV7-7 and TRBJ2-3 gives the full variable domain: GAGVSQSPRYKVTKRGQDVTLRCDPISSHATLYWYQQALGQGPEFLTYFNYEAQPDKSGLPSDRFSAERPEGSISTLTIQRTEQRDSAMYRCASSDTGGDTQYFGPGTRLTVL.

V usage is TRBV4-1 and J usage is TRBJ1-6; no reliable D call. The length of the CDR3 is 14 residues. Trimming stripped 0 bases from V and 9 bases from J, with 9 bases between. Per the germline V gene, CDR1 is MGHRA and CDR2 is YSYEKL. The CDR3 here is CASSQEAGGSPLHF. The CDR3 DNA is TGCGCCAGCAGCCAAGAGGCGGGTGGTTCACCCCTCCACTTT.

This chain joins TRBV3-1 (or the pseudogene TRBV3-2) and TRBJ1-3; a possible D gene is TRBD1 (5 bases). Per the germline V gene, CDR1 is LGHDT and CDR2 is YNNKEL (reference sequence). CDR3 size: 15 residues. Deletions cut 5 bases from V and 0 bases from J, with 11 bases between. The CDR3 sequence is CASSYWGGSGNTIYF. The CDR3 bases are TGTGCCAGCAGCTATTGGGGGGGCTCTGGAAACACCATATATTTT.

This clone appeared a single time. V is TRBV28 and J is TRBJ1-2, with D possibly being TRBD1 (5 bases). CDR3 length equals 13 residues. Trimming took off 2 bases at V and 8 bases at J, with 12 bases between the two ends. Per the germline V gene, CDR1 is MDHEN and CDR2 is SYDVKM. CDR3 nucleotides: TGTGCCAGCAGTTTACGCAGGGATCGGGGCTACACCTTC. This sequence encodes CASSLRRDRGYTF.

The rearrangement joins TRBV13 to TRBJ1-2, with 10 nucleotides matching TRBD1. This CDR3 contains 13 residues. Germline V gene lookup returns CDR1 PRHDT and CDR2 FYEKMQ (reference sequence). V shed 5 bases, J shed 8 bases, and the junction held 5 bases outside the gene matches. The CDR3 is CASSRQGARGYTF. The CDR3 DNA is TGTGCCAGCAGCCGACAGGGGGCCCGGGGCTACACCTTC.

This clone was counted a single time. The chain combines TRBV5-4 with TRBJ1-2, with 9 bases aligning to TRBD1. V was clipped by 2 bases and J by 4 bases; unmatched bases: 6. Germline CDR1 reads SGHNT; CDR2 reads YYREEE (reference sequence). The CDR3 loop spans 15 amino acids. The CDR3 region is CASSFSGTGFYGYTF. CDR3 nucleotide sequence: TGTGCCAGCAGCTTTTCCGGGACAGGGTTCTATGGCTACACCTTC.

Details on this clone: The junction departs from germline at one end; a sequencing error may be responsible. The V call is TRBV18, the J call TRBJ2-5; maybe TRBD1 (5 bases). This CDR3 spans 14 amino acids. The V gene's germline CDR1 is KGHSH and CDR2 LQKENI. This CDR3 reads CASSPRQTQESQYF. CDR3 DNA sequence: TGTGCCAGCTCACCCCGACAGACCCAAGAGAGCCAGTACTTC. The complete variable domain, with remaining parts taken from reference TRBV18 and TRBJ2-5, reads NAGVMQNPRHLVRRRGQEARLRCSPMKGHSHVYWYRQLPEEGLKFMVYLQKENIIDESGMPKERFSAEFPKEGPSILRIQQVVRGDSAAYFCASSPRQTQESQYFGPGTRLLVL.

V and J are TRBV7-2 and TRBJ2-7; TRBD1 agrees at 7 bases. Trimming at V came to 5 bases and at J to 1 base, leaving 8 bases not matched to a gene. The germline V gene encodes CDR1 SGHTA and CDR2 FQGNSA. The CDR3 loop spans 15 amino acids. The CDR3 nucleotides are TGTGCCAGCAGCGCTGACTGGGACAGTTCCTACGAGCAGTACGTC. This codes for CASSADWDSSYEQYV.

V is TRBV19 and J is TRBJ1-1; TRBD1 is a possible D gene (5 bases). CDR1 is LNHDA, CDR2 SQIVND, per germline (reference sequence). The CDR3 length is 15 residues. The V end lost 7 bases, the J end lost 7 bases, and 22 bases lay between the germline ends. For the CDR3, the DNA is TGTGCCAGTACTCCAGCCGGACAATTTATCAGTGAAGCTTTCTTT. It is translated as CASTPAGQFISEAFF.

This chain connects TRBV6-2 or TRBV6-3 to TRBJ1-1, with no clear D. The CDR3 has 12 amino acids. Germline loops: CDR1 MNHEY, CDR2 SVGEGT. Trimming stripped 3 bases from V and 1 base from J, with 3 bases between. CDR3 region: CASSYKNTEAFF. The CDR3 DNA sequence: TGTGCCAGCAGTTATAAGAACACTGAAGCTTTCTTT.

This chain uses TRBV19 with TRBJ1-2; TRBD1 agrees at 7 bases. This CDR3 is built from 14 residues. The V gene's germline CDR1 is LNHDA and CDR2 SQIVND (reference sequence). Trimming took 6 bases from V and 8 from J; bases not matched to a gene: 12. The CDR3: CASRGDLQGTGYTF. The CDR3 DNA is TGTGCCAGTAGAGGAGATTTACAGGGGACCGGCTACACCTTC.

The chain is built from TRBV28 and TRBJ1-1, with a tentative D call TRBD1 (6 bases). The CDR3 runs 14 residues. V was shortened by 7 bases and J by 3 bases, with 15 bases between the two germline ends. Germline V lookup: CDR1 MDHEN, CDR2 SYDVKM. CDR3 region: CASTLQGFYTEAFF. CDR3 sequence (DNA): TGTGCCAGCACCCTACAGGGATTTTACACTGAAGCTTTCTTT.

This chain connects TRBV9 to TRBJ2-1; 14 bases agree with TRBD2. The CDR3 loop spans 18 amino acids. Germline V gene lookup returns CDR1 SGDLS and CDR2 YYNGEE. J was trimmed by 5 bases and V by 2 bases; bases with no gene match: 9. The CDR3 coding sequence is TGTGCCAGCAGCGTGTCGACTAGCGGGGGGGCTAGCGACAATGAGCAGTTCTTC. This translates into CASSVSTSGGASDNEQFF. The variable domain in full, completed from reference TRBV9 and TRBJ2-1, reads DSGVTQTPKHLITATGQRVTLRCSPRSGDLSVYWYQQSLDQGLQFLIQYYNGEERAKGNILERFSAQQFPDLHSELNLSSLELGDSALYFCASSVSTSGGASDNEQFFGPGTRLTVL.

The V gene is TRBV27, the J gene TRBJ2-1; 7 bases match TRBD1. This CDR3 region has 14 residues. V was clipped by 7 bases and J by 10 bases; unmatched bases: 13. Germline lookup yields CDR1 MNHEY and CDR2 SMNVEV (reference sequence). CDR3 protein: CASTHKGGLTEQFF. Here the CDR3 DNA reads TGTGCCAGCACTCACAAAGGGGGCCTTACCGAGCAGTTCTTC.

V is TRBV6-6 and J is TRBJ2-5; 7 nucleotides line up with TRBD2. The CDR3 covers 12 residues. Germline CDR1 MNHNY, CDR2 SVGAGI (reference sequence). Trimming at V came to 8 bases and at J to 5 bases, leaving 5 bases not matched to a gene. Here the CDR3 reads CASERGGETQYF. CDR3 sequence (DNA): TGTGCCAGCGAAAGGGGAGGGGAGACCCAGTACTTC.

The chain employs TRBV7-2 and TRBJ2-3, with D possibly matching TRBD1 (6 bases). V lost 3 bases to trimming and J lost 1 base, with 8 bases between them. Germline assignment: CDR1 SGHTA and CDR2 FQGNSA. The CDR3 loop spans 14 amino acids. The CDR3 loop is CASSFWTGTDTQYF. CDR3 bases: TGTGCCAGCAGCTTCTGGACAGGCACAGATACGCAGTATTTT.

This rearrangement joins TRBV5-5 to TRBJ1-6, with 7 bases that match TRBD1. This CDR3 has 14 residues. The germline CDR1 and CDR2 sequences are SGHKS and YYEKEE (reference sequence). V lost 6 bases and J lost 6; bases outside the gene matches: 6. The CDR3 bases are TGTGCCAGCAACGAGGGACAGCTTAATTCACCCCTCCACTTT. Protein sequence: CASNEGQLNSPLHF.

The rearrangement uses TRBV29-1 and TRBJ1-3, with 12 bases identical to TRBD1. The germline CDR1 and CDR2 sequences are SQVTM and ANQGSEA. CDR3 length: 17 amino acids. V lost 6 bases to trimming and J lost 0 bases; unmatched junction nucleotides: 9. DNA of the CDR3: TGCAGCGTGGCCGGGACAGGGGGCGAGAGCTCTGGAAACACCATATATTTT. This codes for CSVAGTGGESSGNTIYF.

This chain links TRBV28 with TRBJ2-1, with D possibly matching TRBD2 (7 bases). CDR1 and CDR2 (germline): MDHEN, SYDVKM. Trimming removed 5 bases at V and 0 bases at J, with 14 bases between. This CDR3 spans 16 amino acids. The CDR3 region has the DNA TGTGCCAGCAGTCCCAACCGGGGGGCCTCCTACAATGAGCAGTTCTTC. The encoded protein is CASSPNRGASYNEQFF.

This clone was seen only once. V is TRBV5-1 and J is TRBJ2-5; 9 bases are shared with TRBD1. There are 15 residues in the CDR3. The V segment lost 0 bases and the J segment 10 bases; nucleotides outside the gene matches: 10. Germline V gene lookup returns CDR1 SGHRS and CDR2 YFSETQ. The CDR3 region is CASSLGQGVSGGQYF. As DNA, the CDR3 is TGCGCCAGCAGCTTGGGACAGGGGGTCTCGGGAGGCCAGTACTTC.

The chain is built from TRBV12-3 or TRBV12-4 and TRBJ2-1, with a tentative D call TRBD1 (5 bases). There are 13 residues in the CDR3. Trimming pared 4 bases from V and 3 bases from J, leaving 7 bases between. In nucleotides, the CDR3 is TGTGCCAGCAGTTGGGGCCTCTACAATGAGCAGTTCTTC. Protein sequence: CASSWGLYNEQFF.

This chain joins TRBV5-8 and TRBJ2-5; possibly TRBD1 for D (6 bases). Germline-derived CDR1 and CDR2 are SGHTS and YDEGEE. V gave up 2 bases and J gave up 2 bases, with 10 bases separating them. This CDR3 comprises 14 residues. CDR3 in DNA: TGTGCCAGCAGCTTAGGACAGCCTCAAGAGACCCAGTACTTC. This codes for CASSLGQPQETQYF.

This chain links TRBV6-1 with TRBJ1-5, with D unclear. Germline assignment: CDR1 MNHNS and CDR2 SASEGT. The length of the CDR3 is 13 residues. Trimming left V 3 bases short and J 0 bases short, with 3 bases between. The CDR3 sequence is CASSDNSNQPQHF. CDR3 DNA: TGTGCCAGCAGTGATAATAGCAATCAGCCCCAGCATTTT.

This clone appeared once. The chain recombines TRBV10-1 with TRBJ2-5; tentatively, D is TRBD2 (5 bases). Trimming removed 5 bases from V and 2 bases from J, with 12 bases in between. The CDR3 spans 14 residues. The germline V gene has CDR1 WNHNN and CDR2 SYGVQD (reference sequence). CDR3 sequence reads: CASSRAVLQETQYF. The DNA of the CDR3 is TGCGCCAGCAGTCGAGCGGTACTTCAAGAGACCCAGTACTTC.

V usage is TRBV2 and J usage is TRBJ1-1; perhaps TRBD1 as D (5 bases). Germline-derived CDR1 and CDR2 are SNHLY and FYNNEI. Deletions cut 10 bases from V and 6 bases from J, with 15 bases between. There are 12 residues in the CDR3. CDR3 sequence (DNA): TGTGCCATGACAGAATTTAACGCTGAAGCTTTCTTT. Translating gives CAMTEFNAEAFF.